This TCR beta chain was identified during a study of cytomegalovirus exposure and HLA in healthy donors (dated by TCRdb to about 2017). Background for the entire study: In an earlier analysis of several hundred of the donors, approximately 260 Gb of sequence data and some 120 million unique TCR beta sequences from about 179 million T cells were reported. An early release that covered roughly 600 HLA-typed donors contained approximately 300 gigabases of sequencing data and some 87 million unique TCR sequences. The genetic ancestry cluster associated with self-reported Caucasian donors included about 84% of the roughly 360 genotyped donors. The study aimed to test whether signatures of past pathogen exposure could be identified by cataloging public T cell receptors. The T cell repertoires of under 700 subjects were profiled by immunosequencing and related to cytomegalovirus serostatus. Besides the first cohort of approximately 710 subjects, a separate validation cohort made up of 120 different subjects was used. To predict cytomegalovirus infection status, the study combined high-throughput TCR immunosequencing, statistical association of individual TCRs with disease status, and machine learning. In a later analysis, previously published TCR beta repertoires from some 640 donors were re-analyzed and high-resolution HLA genotyping was added so that TCR occurrence patterns could be studied. In the later analysis, no new phenotypic data were used to find candidate immune exposures; instead, reliance was placed on TCR beta sequences and their occurrence across donors. An earlier analysis of a few hundred of the donors applied high-throughput TCR beta sequencing to assess whether each TCR beta V gene segment acted as functional or pseudogenic. Donor age, sex, ethnicity and CMV serostatus were compiled alongside the repertoire data. Genome-wide SNP genotypes for about three fifths of the roughly 670 donors were used in a later genetic analysis, which treated that subset as a discovery cohort. All discovery cohort repertoires had been generated on a single sequencing platform. HLA typing included class I and class II loci at four-digit resolution. Typing coverage differed by locus: A, B, C, DRB1 and DQB1 were typed in about 629-630 donors, DQA1 in about 560, DPA1 in 600 to 610, and DPB1 in around 440. Four to six DR-DQ haplotypes were handled as single units for association and clustering, since linkage in the cohort was strong. Among several hundred genotyped donors of the cohort, an average of around 220,000 unique TCR beta nucleotide sequences was sequenced per donor, of which 15% to 20% were non-productive.

This clone was seen a few times. Its specific antigen is unknown. Base qualities are missing; no much larger clone stands one base away. The method was the immunoSEQ multiplex PCR assay. The multiplex PCR relied on a mix of 60 forward primers for TCR Vbeta segments and 13 reverse primers for TCR Jbeta segments. The CDR3 region of rearranged TCR beta genes was amplified from genomic DNA by a multiplex PCR assay. On the Illumina HiSeq System, the amplified TCR beta libraries were sequenced as 87-base-pair reads. On the authors' methods: A later analysis tallied 70 million to 100 million unique TCR beta chains across the 666 repertoires, and about 10 million of those chains were shared by two or more donors. Raw reads were error-corrected and collapsed into unique sequences with a nearest-neighbor algorithm that merged closely related sequences to remove PCR and sequencing errors. CDR3 sequences were aligned to IMGT reference sequences to assign V, D and J gene segments. For a sequence to be retained, a match of at least six nucleotides to both a V gene segment and a J gene segment was required. Rearrangements were called productive when the CDR3 lacked stop codons and stayed in frame with V and J; all others were non-productive. Following IMGT convention, CDR3 was defined as the stretch from the second conserved V-encoded cysteine up to the conserved J-encoded phenylalanine. In an earlier analysis of approximately 500 of the donors, sequences lacking an unambiguous match to a single V gene segment were excluded. In an earlier analysis of 587 of the donors, a V segment was called functional when productive rearrangements were above 56.7%, and segregating when the standard deviation between donors exceeded 5%. A statistical classification framework was built to diagnose cytomegalovirus status from the catalog of TCR beta chain sequences. In a later analysis, TCR nucleotide sequences were compared against IMGT/GENE-DB human TR gene sequences so that V and J genes could be assigned. Using the TCRdist pipeline, a later analysis assigned CDR3 sequences along with most-parsimonious VDJ recombination scenarios. In a later analysis, every TCR beta chain was defined by the combination of its CDR3 amino acid sequence and its V-gene family, and reads without a unique V-gene family were dropped. In a later analysis, 450 to 600 highly shared, low-generation-probability nucleotide sequences were removed to address suspected cross-contamination and a sequencing artifact. In a later analysis, a clonal expansion index for each public chain was calculated from normalized within-repertoire ranks of inferred template counts. Generation probabilities in a later analysis came from a VDJ recombination model fitted to out-of-frame rearrangements, and those results were checked against IGoR. Hypergeometric tests were used in a later analysis to score TCR-TCR, TCR-HLA and TCR-CMV co-occurrence, with a repertoire-size bias correction applied to the TCR pairs. In a later analysis, false discovery rates were estimated by permuting HLA or CMV assignments 20 times. A later analysis grouped co-occurring TCRs with DBSCAN, adding TCRdist sequence similarity when clustering within HLA-allele-positive subsets. Repertoires with fewer than 30,000 or more than 120,000 public chains were left out of co-occurrence clustering, as were five repertoires with anomalous nucleotide sharing. TCRdb holds this immuneACCESS table with in-frame rearrangements only. Some clones are missing; in checked studies, unresolved V genes explain under half, and the rest has no known cause. V and J calls plus clone size are reproduced from that table; the DNA served to infer D and trimming. Within this sample are some 220,000 clones, with 70% to 85% of them counted one time only. The top ten constitute roughly 2.5% of the sample.

The cohort comprised approximately 700 healthy bone marrow donors. All cohort members were sampled while nominally healthy, although unrecorded immune exposures were likely present. The donor was CMV seropositive and was included in the group of approximately 300 seropositive cohort members. A peripheral blood sample was provided by each donor, and peripheral blood mononuclear cells were used for TCR beta sequencing. The Qiagen DNeasy Blood Extraction Kit was used to extract genomic DNA from the blood cell samples. What the research found in general, with its limitations: Because counts were too low, some 17 rarely observed V segments, including chromosome 9 orphons, were excluded from the earlier analysis of roughly 580 of the donors. Strong co-occurrence of HLA alleles, especially DR and DQ, made assigning TCR associations to individual alleles difficult. Linkage disequilibrium might explain the correlated functional status among segregating V segments, but an unknown experimental factor could not be ruled out. The cohort was sequenced for TCR beta chains only, and without alpha or paired-chain data the features that could be detected were limited. An earlier analysis of some 560 of the donors showed that most TCR beta V segments appeared in productive rearrangements either about 87% or about 30% of the time, which broadly matched IMGT annotations. A further reported finding was that TCR beta sequences accurately predicted the HLA-A and HLA-B alleles for most subjects in the first cohort. CMV serostatus was the only immune exposure information available for the cohort. An association between a missense DCLRE1C variant and V-gene and J-gene trimming of TCR beta chains was found in a later genetic analysis and replicated in an independent cohort. In a later analysis, several top co-occurrence clusters were reported to appear linked to parvovirus B19, influenza, CMV and Epstein-Barr virus. Roughly uniform sequencing depth across donors was assumed in presence/absence analyses, although this assumption may not hold. In a later analysis, around 17,000 TCR beta sequences were associated with specific HLA alleles at a false discovery rate of 0.05. The authors suggested that the approach could potentially be extended to other disease states and immunological phenotypes. Most TCR sequences were observed very rarely across donors, whereas some public TCRs were present in many individuals. The sequencing pipeline was judged likely to have produced a cluster of highly shared sequence variants as a technical artifact. In vitro tests confirmed that three of the cytomegalovirus-associated TCR beta chains recognize cytomegalovirus antigens. In the study, about 150 TCR beta chains were listed as associated with cytomegalovirus. In a later analysis, TCR association rates were found to vary across HLA loci, with the most associated TCRs seen for DRB1 alleles and the fewest for HLA-C alleles. In both the original and validation cohorts, the classifier was reported to diagnose cytomegalovirus status with high specificity and sensitivity. Because HLA typing was unavailable for some donors at each locus, only the typed subset was used in association tests. A later analysis found that HLA-associated TCR beta chains were more clonally expanded and had lower generation probabilities than equally common non-associated chains. Some IMGT-functional V segments, including TRBV6-2 and TRBV6-3, could not be told apart with the 87-base-pair reads, so those segments were excluded. In a later genetic analysis, fewer N-insertions in productive TCRs were reported among donors in an Asian-associated ancestry cluster than the approximately 670-donor mean. In a later analysis, most CMV-associated TCR beta chains were found to appear HLA-restricted, with HLA associations seemingly driven largely by CMV exposure.

The germline V gene gives CDR1 as KGHSH and CDR2 as LQKENI. V loses 3 bases of germline sequence and J loses 1 base, and the interval between the two ends is 18 bases. Counted from cysteine to phenylalanine, this CDR3 has 17 amino acids. Of all the DNA, just the CDR3 is kept, 51 bases in frame from base 1. The rearranged chain carries TRBV18 and TRBJ2-5; TRBD1 is possibly the D segment (6 matching bases). The sample taken for sequencing was PBMCs. This clonotype was sampled from a woman aged 60-70 years in good health and CMV-seropositive. The DNA is as follows: TGTGCCAGCTCACCCGTGAGAGACAGGCCCCTCCAAGAGACCCAGTACTTC. Its protein reads: CASSPVRDRPLQETQYF.